This record covers a single T cell receptor (beta chain). Its specific antigen is unknown. The input lacks base qualities; no much larger clone sits a single base away. The library was prepared using PCR. These reads were obtained on an Illumina HiSeq 2500. To normalize quantification of the TCRbeta repertoire, the TCR libraries were built with molecular barcoding that relied on unique molecular identifiers. TCRdb trimmed the raw reads at Q25, called clones with MiXCR and kept productive beta chains. Entries are consolidated by CDR3 protein sequence, retaining the most common genes and DNA. The sample table records about a million distinct CDR3 sequences; about 31% of these occur just once. The ten biggest clones cover about 28% of the sample. This sample was included in a study of T-cell reconstitution after alpha-beta-depleted transplantation in children (dated by TCRdb to the mid-2010s). Broadly, across the study: Using TCR repertoire profiling, the study quantitatively followed how T-cell immune reconstitution unfolded in children after TCRalphabeta/CD19-depleted allogeneic hematopoietic cell transplantation. Beyond this particular receptor, the publication reports: Hyperexpanded clone frequencies declined over subsequent months; after one year, T-cell counts and TCRbeta diversity were mostly attributed to newly produced T cells. In some patients, the high TCRbeta diversity seen at day 60 was put down to recipient T cells and intrathymic progenitors that had survived conditioning. The apparently early alphabetaT-cell count recovery about two months after transplant was reportedly dependent on only several hundred rapidly expanded clones derived from non-depleted graft cells.

Reading the label with the study, this specimen's treatment or condition is: allogeneic hematopoietic cell transplantation with graft depleted of TCRalphabeta T cells and CD19 B cells. TCRalphabeta/CD19-depleted allogeneic hematopoietic cell grafts were given to the transplant recipients, all of whom were children. Looking up the germline V gene yields CDR1 MDHEN and CDR2 SYDVKM. V loses 1 base, J loses 4 bases, and the germline ends lie 14 bases apart. CDR3 length: 15 amino acids, cysteine to phenylalanine. Left in the record is the CDR3 DNA by itself, 45 bases read in frame from the first base. Source: PBMCs, mostly from graft donor cells, taken 360 days after TCRalphabeta/CD19-depleted stem cell transplant. The chain is made from TRBV28 and TRBJ2-7; the D element might be TRBD1 or TRBD2, as each aligns at 5 bases. This clonotype originated in a boy younger than two who had a stem cell transplant for SCID, so the T cells may come from the graft donor. CDR3 protein: CASSLSGPGAYEQYF. The bases read TGTGCCAGCAGTTTATCGGGCCCCGGGGCTTACGAGCAGTACTTC.